Reported below is one TCR beta chain. The CDR3 extends over 14 amino acids. Germline-derived CDR1 and CDR2 are MNHEY and SMNVEV (reference sequence). With 4 bases clipped from V and 4 bases from J, the junction kept 4 bases outside the gene matches. Clones were sequenced by immunoSEQ multiplex PCR, and TCRdb holds only the in-frame ones, with some missing. The table lists about 56,000 clones, more than 70% of them singletons. These data come from a study of blood T cell repertoires in COVID-19. The J gene is TRBJ1-1, the V gene TRBV27; 9 bases align to TRBD1. The sequence came from a human donor in a cohort sampled during active COVID-19. Sequencing was performed on peripheral blood. The CDR3 DNA is TGTGCCAGCAGTTGGGGACAGGGTTCCACTGAAGCTTTCTTT. Its protein is CASSWGQGSTEAFF.